This TCR beta chain was recovered during a study of blood T cell repertoires in COVID-19. Looking at the study overall: T cells, B-cell-depleted T cells, or PBMCs provided the cDNA or gDNA that served as material.

Germline V gene sequence: CDR1 GTSNPN, CDR2 SVGIG (reference sequence). This CDR3 has 14 residues. Trimming shortened V by 0 bases and J by 1 base, and 7 bases separated the two germline ends. TCRdb keeps only in-frame clones here, not all; method: immunoSEQ multiplex PCR. The sample contains around 440,000 clones, around 89% of which appear only once. The chain joins TRBV30 to TRBJ1-5; the D gene is possibly TRBD1 (6 bases). Sequenced input: peripheral blood. This sequence originates from a woman aged 45-65 years with COVID-19, enrolled during active disease. Here the CDR3 reads CAWSVGGSNQPQHF. The CDR3 bases are TGTGCCTGGAGTGTAGGGGGAAGCAATCAGCCCCAGCATTTT.